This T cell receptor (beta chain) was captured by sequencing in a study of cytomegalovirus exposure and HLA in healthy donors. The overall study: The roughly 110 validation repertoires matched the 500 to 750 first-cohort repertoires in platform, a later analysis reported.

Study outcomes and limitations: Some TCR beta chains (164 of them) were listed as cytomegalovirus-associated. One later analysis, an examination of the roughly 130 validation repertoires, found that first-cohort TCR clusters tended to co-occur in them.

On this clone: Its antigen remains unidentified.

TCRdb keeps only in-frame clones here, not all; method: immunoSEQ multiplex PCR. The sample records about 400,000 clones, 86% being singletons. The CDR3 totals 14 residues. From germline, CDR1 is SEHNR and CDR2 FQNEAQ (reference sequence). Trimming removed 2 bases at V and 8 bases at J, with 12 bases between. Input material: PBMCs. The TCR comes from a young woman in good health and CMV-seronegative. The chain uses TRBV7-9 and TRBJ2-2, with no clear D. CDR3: CASSLYRAGGELFF. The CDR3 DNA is TGTGCCAGCAGCTTATACCGCGCCGGGGGGGAGCTGTTTTTT.